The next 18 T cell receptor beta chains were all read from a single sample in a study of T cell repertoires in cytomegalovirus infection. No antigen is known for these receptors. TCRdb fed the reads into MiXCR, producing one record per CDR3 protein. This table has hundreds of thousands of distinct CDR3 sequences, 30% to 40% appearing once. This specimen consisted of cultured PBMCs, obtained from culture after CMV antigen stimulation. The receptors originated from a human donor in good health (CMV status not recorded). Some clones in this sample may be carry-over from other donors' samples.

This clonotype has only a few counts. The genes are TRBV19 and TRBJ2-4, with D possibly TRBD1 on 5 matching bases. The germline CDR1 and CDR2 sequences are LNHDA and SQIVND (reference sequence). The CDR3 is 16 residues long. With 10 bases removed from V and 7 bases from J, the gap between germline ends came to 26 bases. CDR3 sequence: CATRHGAEFIFNIQYF. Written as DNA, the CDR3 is TGTGCCACCCGACATGGGGCAGAGTTTATTTTTAACATTCAGTACTTC.

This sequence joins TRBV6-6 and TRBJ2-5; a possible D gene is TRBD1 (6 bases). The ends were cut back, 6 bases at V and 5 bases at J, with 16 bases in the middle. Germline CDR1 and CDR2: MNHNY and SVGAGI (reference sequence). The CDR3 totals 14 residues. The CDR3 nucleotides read TGTGCCAGCAGGAAGGGAACAGGGACGGAGACCCAGTACTTC. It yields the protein CASRKGTGTETQYF.

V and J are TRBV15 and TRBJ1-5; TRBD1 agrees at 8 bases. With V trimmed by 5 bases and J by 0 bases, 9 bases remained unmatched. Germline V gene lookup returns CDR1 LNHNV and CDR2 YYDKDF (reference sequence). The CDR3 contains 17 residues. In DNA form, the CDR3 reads TGTGCCACCAGCGTCGACAGGGGCCCGTATAGCAATCAGCCCCAGCATTTT. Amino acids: CATSVDRGPYSNQPQHF.

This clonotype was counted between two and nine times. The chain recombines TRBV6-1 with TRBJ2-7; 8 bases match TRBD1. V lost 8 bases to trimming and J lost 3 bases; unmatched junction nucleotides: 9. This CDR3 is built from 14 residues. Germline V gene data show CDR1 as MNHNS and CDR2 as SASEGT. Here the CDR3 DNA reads TGTGCCAGCTCTAGGACAGGGAGTCTCTACGAGCAGTACTTC. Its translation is CASSRTGSLYEQYF.

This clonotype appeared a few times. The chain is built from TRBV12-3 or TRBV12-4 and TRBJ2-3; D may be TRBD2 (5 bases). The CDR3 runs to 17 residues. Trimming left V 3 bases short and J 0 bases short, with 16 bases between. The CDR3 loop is CASSLPLEVPSTDTQYF. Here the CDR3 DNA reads TGTGCCAGCAGTTTGCCCTTGGAGGTCCCTAGCACAGATACGCAGTATTTT.

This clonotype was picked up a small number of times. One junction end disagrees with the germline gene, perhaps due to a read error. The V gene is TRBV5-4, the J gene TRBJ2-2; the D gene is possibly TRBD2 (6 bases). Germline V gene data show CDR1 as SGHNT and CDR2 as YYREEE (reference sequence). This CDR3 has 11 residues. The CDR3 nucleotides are TGTGCCAGCAGCTTCGCCGGGGAGGAGGTTTTT. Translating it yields CASSFAGEEVF.

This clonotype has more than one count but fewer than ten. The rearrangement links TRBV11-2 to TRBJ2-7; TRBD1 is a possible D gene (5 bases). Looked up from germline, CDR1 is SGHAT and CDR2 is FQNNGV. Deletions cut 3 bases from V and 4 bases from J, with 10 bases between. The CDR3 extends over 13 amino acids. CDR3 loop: CASSFNAGYEQYF. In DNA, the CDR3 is TGTGCCAGCAGCTTCAACGCAGGGTACGAGCAGTACTTC.

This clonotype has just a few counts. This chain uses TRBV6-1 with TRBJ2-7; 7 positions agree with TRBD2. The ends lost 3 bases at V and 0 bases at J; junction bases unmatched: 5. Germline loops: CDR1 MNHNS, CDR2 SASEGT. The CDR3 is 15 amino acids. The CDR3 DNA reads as TGTGCCAGCAGTGATCTACTAGCGAACTCCTACGAGCAGTACTTC. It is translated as CASSDLLANSYEQYF.

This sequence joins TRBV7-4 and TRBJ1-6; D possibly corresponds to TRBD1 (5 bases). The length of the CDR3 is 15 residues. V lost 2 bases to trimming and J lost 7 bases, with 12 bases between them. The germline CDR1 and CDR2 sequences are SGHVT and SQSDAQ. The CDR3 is CASSLIPGQNSPLHF. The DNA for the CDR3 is TGTGCCAGCAGCTTAATTCCCGGACAAAATTCACCCCTCCACTTT.

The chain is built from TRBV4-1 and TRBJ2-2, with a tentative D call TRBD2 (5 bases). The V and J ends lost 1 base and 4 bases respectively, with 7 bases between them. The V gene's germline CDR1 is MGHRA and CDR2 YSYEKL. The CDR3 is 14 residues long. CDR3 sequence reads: CASSQVGLTGELFF. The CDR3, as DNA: TGCGCCAGCAGCCAAGTAGGACTCACCGGGGAGCTGTTTTTT.

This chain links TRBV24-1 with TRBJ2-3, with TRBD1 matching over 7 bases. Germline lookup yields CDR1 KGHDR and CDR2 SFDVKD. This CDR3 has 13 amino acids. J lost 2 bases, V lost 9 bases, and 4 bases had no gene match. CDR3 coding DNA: TGTGCCACCGGGACAGAAGACACAGATACGCAGTATTTT. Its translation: CATGTEDTDTQYF.

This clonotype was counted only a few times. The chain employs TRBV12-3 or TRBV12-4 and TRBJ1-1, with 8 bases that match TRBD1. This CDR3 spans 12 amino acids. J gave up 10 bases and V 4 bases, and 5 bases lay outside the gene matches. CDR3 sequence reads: CASSSTDRGAFF. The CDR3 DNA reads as TGTGCCAGCAGTTCCACCGACAGGGGAGCTTTCTTT.

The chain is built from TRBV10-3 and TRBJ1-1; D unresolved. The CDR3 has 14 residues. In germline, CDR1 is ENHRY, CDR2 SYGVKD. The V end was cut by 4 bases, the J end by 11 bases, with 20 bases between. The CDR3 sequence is CAISGRMGAETAFF. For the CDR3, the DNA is TGTGCCATCAGTGGGAGGATGGGTGCTGAGACGGCTTTCTTT.

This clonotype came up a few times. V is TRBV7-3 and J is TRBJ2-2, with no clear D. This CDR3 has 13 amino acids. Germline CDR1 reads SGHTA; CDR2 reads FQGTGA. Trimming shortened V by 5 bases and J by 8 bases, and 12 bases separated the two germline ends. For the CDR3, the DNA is TGTGCCAGCAGCCCCCGGATCCAGGGGGAGCTGTTTTTT. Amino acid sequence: CASSPRIQGELFF.

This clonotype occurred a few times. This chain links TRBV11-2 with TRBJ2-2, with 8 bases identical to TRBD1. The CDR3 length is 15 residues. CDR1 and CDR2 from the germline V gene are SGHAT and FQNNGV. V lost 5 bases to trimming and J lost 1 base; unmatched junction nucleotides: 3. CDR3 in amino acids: CASSATGVNTGELFF. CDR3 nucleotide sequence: TGTGCCAGCAGCGCGACAGGGGTGAACACCGGGGAGCTGTTTTTT. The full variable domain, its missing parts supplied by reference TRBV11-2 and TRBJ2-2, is EAGVAQSPRYKIIEKRQSVAFWCNPISGHATLYWYQQILGQGPKLLIQFQNNGVVDDSQLPKDRFSAERLKGVDSTLKIQPAKLEDSAVYLCASSATGVNTGELFFGEGSRLTVL.

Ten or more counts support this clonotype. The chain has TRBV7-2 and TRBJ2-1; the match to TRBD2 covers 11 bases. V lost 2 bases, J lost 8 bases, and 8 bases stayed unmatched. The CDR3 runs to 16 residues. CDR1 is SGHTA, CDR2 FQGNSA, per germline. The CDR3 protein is CASSLISGGASHEQFF. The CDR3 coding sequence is TGTGCCAGCAGCTTAATTAGCGGGGGGGCTAGTCATGAGCAGTTCTTC.

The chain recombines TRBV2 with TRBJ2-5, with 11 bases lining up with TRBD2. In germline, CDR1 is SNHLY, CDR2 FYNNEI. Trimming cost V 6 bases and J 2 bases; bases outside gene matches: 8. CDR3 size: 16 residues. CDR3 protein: CASSLAGGTGQETQYF. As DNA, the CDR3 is TGTGCCAGCAGCTTAGCGGGAGGGACGGGGCAAGAGACCCAGTACTTC.

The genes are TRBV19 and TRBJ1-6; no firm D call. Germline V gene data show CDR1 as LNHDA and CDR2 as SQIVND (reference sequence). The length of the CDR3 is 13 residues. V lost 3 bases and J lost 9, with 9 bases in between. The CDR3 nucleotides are TGTGCCAGTAGTATCGCGGGGAGTTCACCCCTCCACTTT. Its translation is CASSIAGSSPLHF.